The 18 T cell receptor beta chains below were found in one sample sequenced in a study of CD8+CD57+ T cells in acquired aplastic anemia. The study profiled TCR beta VDJ and CDR3 using genomic DNA as template. Each CDR3 protein is one row after TCRdb ran MiXCR on the reads. Of 150,000 to 200,000 distinct CDR3 sequences detected, about half appear once; the ten largest clones hold 2.5% to 4%. Sequencing involved patients with CD8+CD57+ cell expansion previously shown by flow cytometry. What was sequenced was sorted CD4+, CD8+, or CD8+CD57+ T cells (not recorded which) from PBMCs. These receptor sequences come from a human donor with aplastic anemia.

The chain is built from TRBV2 and TRBJ2-1; no clear D gene. Trimming took 7 bases from V and 6 from J, leaving 7 bases between them. The CDR3 extends over 11 amino acids. Germline V CDR1 and CDR2: SNHLY, FYNNEI. The CDR3 DNA is TGTGCCAGCATTTCGGGCAATGAGCAGTTCTTC. This codes for CASISGNEQFF.

This chain links TRBV5-1 with TRBJ1-1; 7 bases line up with TRBD1. J was trimmed by 4 bases and V by 5 bases; bases with no gene match: 5. Germline V gene lookup returns CDR1 SGHRS and CDR2 YFSETQ. The CDR3 sequence is 13 residues long. The CDR3 region has the DNA TGCGCCAGCAGGAAAACAGGGGTCACTGAAGCTTTCTTT. Translation: CASRKTGVTEAFF.

This clonotype was counted between two and nine times. The chain uses TRBV11-3 and TRBJ1-2, with a possible D match to TRBD1 (6 bases). The V end lost 2 bases, the J end lost 8 bases, and 15 bases lay between the germline ends. This CDR3 is 14 amino acids long. The germline CDR1 and CDR2 sequences are SGHNT and YENEEA. The CDR3 DNA is TGTGCCAGCAGCTTAAACCCCACAGGGAGAGGCTACACCTTC. This encodes CASSLNPTGRGYTF.

The V gene is TRBV10-1, the J gene TRBJ2-3, with 7 bases aligning to TRBD2. The length of the CDR3 is 15 residues. V gave up 5 bases and J gave up 0 bases; unmatched junction bases: 5. Germline values: CDR1 WNHNN, CDR2 SYGVQD (reference sequence). The CDR3 region has the DNA TGCGCCAGCAGTCCCGGGACTAAGAGCACAGATACGCAGTATTTT. It codes for CASSPGTKSTDTQYF.

The chain has TRBV19 and TRBJ1-2; D gene ambiguous. Germline values: CDR1 LNHDA, CDR2 SQIVND (reference sequence). The CDR3 is 12 amino acids. Trimming left V 9 bases short and J 3 bases short, with 11 bases between. For the CDR3, the DNA is TGTGCCAGCAGTGATAGTGACTATGGCTACACCTTC. The encoded protein is CASSDSDYGYTF.

This clonotype was recorded many times. The CDR3 bases are TGTGCCAGCAGCCCCCAAGCGGGCCGAAGCACCGGGGAGCTGTTTTTT. It yields the protein CASSPQAGRSTGELFF. The chain links TRBV4-2 to TRBJ2-2; weak D call: TRBD2 (6 bases). Per germline, CDR1 LGHNA and CDR2 YNFKEQ. The V end lost 4 bases, the J end lost 4 bases, and 16 bases lay between the germline ends. CDR3 size: 16 residues.

The V gene is TRBV6-1, the J gene TRBJ1-5; D gene unclear. This CDR3 has 15 amino acids. The germline gives CDR1 MNHNS, CDR2 SASEGT. The V end was cut by 6 bases, the J end by 0 bases, with 12 bases between. DNA of the CDR3: TGTGCCAGCAGAGCGGGAAGGGATAGCAATCAGCCCCAGCATTTT. This sequence encodes CASRAGRDSNQPQHF.

The chain combines TRBV7-9 with TRBJ1-2; no clear D. Trimming stripped 5 bases from V and 8 bases from J, with 9 bases between. CDR3 size: 11 residues. CDR1 and CDR2 (germline): SEHNR, FQNEAQ (reference sequence). CDR3 loop: CASSEIGGYTF. DNA for the CDR3: TGTGCCAGCAGCGAGATTGGAGGCTACACCTTC.

This clonotype was recorded a few times. The genes are TRBV6-5 and TRBJ2-5; 7 bases agree with TRBD2. Germline V lookup: CDR1 MNHEY, CDR2 SVGAGI. CDR3 length: 17 residues. The junction had 9 bases not matched to a gene; V was cut back by 2 bases and J by 0 bases. CDR3: CASSYGSGTTNQETQYF. For the CDR3, the DNA is TGTGCCAGCAGTTACGGTTCCGGGACTACGAACCAAGAGACCCAGTACTTC.

The CDR3 loop is CASSKRQLETEAFF. Here the CDR3 DNA reads TGTGCCAGTAGTAAGCGACAATTAGAGACTGAAGCTTTCTTT. This rearrangement joins TRBV19 to TRBJ1-1; D gene uncertain. Trimming removed 4 bases from V and 5 bases from J, with 14 bases in between. Germline V gene sequence: CDR1 LNHDA, CDR2 SQIVND (reference sequence). This CDR3 comprises 14 residues.

The chain carries TRBV25-1 and TRBJ2-7, with TRBD2 identical over 13 bases. Germline values: CDR1 MGHDK, CDR2 SYGVNS. CDR3 length: 15 residues. V was pared by 6 bases and J by 1 base, with 3 bases of the junction left unmatched. The CDR3 sequence is CASRVGLAGSYEQYF. In DNA form, the CDR3 reads TGTGCCAGCAGGGTGGGACTAGCGGGGTCCTACGAGCAGTACTTC.

This clonotype was counted a few times. The rearrangement links TRBV3-1 to TRBJ1-1; D is ambiguous. CDR1 and CDR2 from the germline V gene are LGHDT and YNNKEL (reference sequence). This CDR3 is built from 14 residues. V dropped 1 base and J dropped 5 bases, with 11 bases sitting between them. In nucleotides, the CDR3 is TGTGCCAGCAGCCAAGCGGGTGATATAACTGAAGCTTTCTTT. Its protein product is CASSQAGDITEAFF.

This clonotype was seen ten or more times. The rearrangement uses TRBV6-5 and TRBJ1-1; TRBD1 is a possible D gene (5 bases). In germline, CDR1 is MNHEY, CDR2 SVGAGI. With 6 bases removed from V and 7 bases from J, the gap between germline ends came to 9 bases. The CDR3 totals 11 residues. The CDR3 DNA reads as TGTGCCAGCAGCACTGGGGGTGAAGCTTTCTTT. This codes for CASSTGGEAFF.

This clonotype appeared a single time. This chain uses TRBV20-1 with TRBJ2-7; TRBD2 aligns across 7 bases. Germline V gene lookup returns CDR1 DFQATT and CDR2 SNEGSKA (reference sequence). Germline trimming cut 5 bases from V and 5 bases from J; bases unmatched to any gene: 6. This CDR3 spans 12 amino acids. As DNA, the CDR3 is TGCAGTGCTGGAGTAGCGGGTGACGAGCAGTACGTC. This gives the protein CSAGVAGDEQYV.

Many counts were recorded for this clonotype. V and J are TRBV7-2 and TRBJ1-2, with 7 bases lining up with TRBD1. This CDR3 region has 14 residues. The V gene end was trimmed by 6 bases and the J gene end by 2 bases; junction bases not matched to a gene: 6. Germline V gene data show CDR1 as SGHTA and CDR2 as FQGNSA. Here the CDR3 reads CASRPGQANYGYTF. The CDR3 bases are TGTGCCAGCAGACCAGGACAGGCAAACTATGGCTACACCTTC.

This clonotype was seen only a few times. V is TRBV19 and J is TRBJ1-2, with D perhaps matching TRBD1 (6 bases). The germline V and J ends were trimmed by 6 bases and 4 bases, with 9 bases remaining between them. CDR1 and CDR2 from the germline V gene are LNHDA and SQIVND (reference sequence). This CDR3 comprises 12 residues. CDR3 DNA sequence: TGTGCCAGTAGCGACAGGTCCTATGGCTACACCTTC. Its protein product is CASSDRSYGYTF.

V gene TRBV19 combines with J gene TRBJ2-3; D call uncertain. In germline, CDR1 is LNHDA, CDR2 SQIVND (reference sequence). The CDR3 extends over 11 amino acids. Between the trimmed V and J ends, which lost 8 bases and 5 bases, there was a span of 8 bases. The CDR3 nucleotides read TGTGCCAGTGGCTGGGAAGATACGCAGTATTTT. This sequence encodes CASGWEDTQYF.

Only a few counts were recorded for this clonotype. It may be a read error: a sequence one base away is much more abundant. This chain links TRBV7-2 with TRBJ1-5; D perhaps matches TRBD1 (5 bases). In germline, CDR1 is SGHTA, CDR2 FQGNSA. The CDR3 sequence is 15 residues long. CDR3 DNA sequence: TGTGCCAGCAGCTTAGGGCCAGGGAACAATCAGCCCCAGCGTTTT. It is translated as CASSLGPGNNQPQRF.